This TCR beta chain was sequenced during a study of T cell repertoires and leukemia-associated antigens. Details on this clonotype: Its specificity is not known.

With 7 bases clipped from V and 2 bases from J, the junction kept 3 bases outside the gene matches. CDR1 and CDR2 from the germline V gene are MNHEY and SMNVEV (reference sequence). The CDR3 has 14 amino acids. TCRdb called the 5' RACE reads again in MiXCR, with one record for every CDR3 protein. This table holds over 10,000 distinct CDR3 sequences, about two fifths found once. Sequencing was done on a sample of CD3+ T cells sorted from blood and cultured. The origin of this receptor is a female donor in good health. The chain joins TRBV27 to TRBJ2-1, with TRBD2 matching 9 bases. The DNA of the CDR3 is TGTGCCAGCAAGGTAGCGGGGGCCTACAATGAGCAGTTCTTC. Translated: CASKVAGAYNEQFF.